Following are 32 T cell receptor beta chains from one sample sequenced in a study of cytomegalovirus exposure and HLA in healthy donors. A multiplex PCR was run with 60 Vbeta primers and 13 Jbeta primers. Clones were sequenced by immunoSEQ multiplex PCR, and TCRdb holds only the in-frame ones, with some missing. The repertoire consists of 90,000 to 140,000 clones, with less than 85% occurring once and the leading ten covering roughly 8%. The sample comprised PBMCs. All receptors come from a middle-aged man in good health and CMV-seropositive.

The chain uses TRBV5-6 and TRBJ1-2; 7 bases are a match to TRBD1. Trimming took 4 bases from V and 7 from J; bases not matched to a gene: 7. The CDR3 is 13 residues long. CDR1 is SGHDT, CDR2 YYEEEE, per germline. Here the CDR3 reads CASSRDRVGGYTF. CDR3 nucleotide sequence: TGTGCCAGCAGCCGCGACAGGGTGGGTGGCTACACCTTC.

The DNA of the CDR3 is TGTGCCAGCAGTGACAGGCACTATGGCTACACCTTC. Translating gives CASSDRHYGYTF. V and J are TRBV6-5 and TRBJ1-2, with D perhaps TRBD1 (6 bases). Germline V gene data show CDR1 as MNHEY and CDR2 as SVGAGI. This CDR3 is 12 amino acids long. Trimming removed 5 bases from V and 3 bases from J, with 7 bases in between.

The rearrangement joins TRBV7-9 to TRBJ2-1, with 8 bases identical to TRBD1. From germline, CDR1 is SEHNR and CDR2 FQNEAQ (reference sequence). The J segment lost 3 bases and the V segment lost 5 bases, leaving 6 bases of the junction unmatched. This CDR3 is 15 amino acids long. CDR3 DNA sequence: TGTGCCAGCAGCCGGACAGGGTTGGACTACAATGAGCAGTTCTTC. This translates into CASSRTGLDYNEQFF.

The CDR3 nucleotides are TGTGCCAGCGGAGGCGCAGCAAGCAATCAGCCCCAGCATTTT. Encoded protein: CASGGAASNQPQHF. The V and J genes are TRBV9 and TRBJ1-5; no firm D call. The CDR3 spans 14 residues. Germline CDR1 and CDR2: SGDLS and YYNGEE. V lost 7 bases and J 1 base, leaving 12 bases between the germline ends.

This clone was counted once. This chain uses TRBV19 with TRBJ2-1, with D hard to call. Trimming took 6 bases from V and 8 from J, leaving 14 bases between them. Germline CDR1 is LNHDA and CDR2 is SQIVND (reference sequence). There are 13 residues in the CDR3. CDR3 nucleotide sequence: TGTGCCAGTAGCCCCGCGGTTCTCCATGAGCAGTTCTTC. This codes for CASSPAVLHEQFF.

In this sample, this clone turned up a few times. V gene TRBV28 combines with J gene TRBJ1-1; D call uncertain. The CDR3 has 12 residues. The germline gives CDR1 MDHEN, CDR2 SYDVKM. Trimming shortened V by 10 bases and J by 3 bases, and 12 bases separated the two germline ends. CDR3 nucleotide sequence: TGTGCCACCTTAAACTCTTACACTGAAGCTTTCTTT. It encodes CATLNSYTEAFF.

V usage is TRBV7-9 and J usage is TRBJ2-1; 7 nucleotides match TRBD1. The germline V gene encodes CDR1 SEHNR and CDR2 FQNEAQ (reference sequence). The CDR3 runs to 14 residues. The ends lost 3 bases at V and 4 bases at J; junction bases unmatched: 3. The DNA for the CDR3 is TGTGCCAGCAGCTTTGGGACAGTTTACAATGAGCAGTTCTTC. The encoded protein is CASSFGTVYNEQFF.

The CDR3 bases are TGTGCCAGTAGTCTCCCCGGGACAGGGTCCAATGAGCAGTTCTTC. Its translation is CASSLPGTGSNEQFF. The chain joins TRBV19 to TRBJ2-1, with 9 bases identical to TRBD1. V was pared by 5 bases and J by 6 bases, with 8 bases of the junction left unmatched. Germline V gives CDR1 LNHDA, CDR2 SQIVND (reference sequence). This CDR3 spans 15 amino acids.

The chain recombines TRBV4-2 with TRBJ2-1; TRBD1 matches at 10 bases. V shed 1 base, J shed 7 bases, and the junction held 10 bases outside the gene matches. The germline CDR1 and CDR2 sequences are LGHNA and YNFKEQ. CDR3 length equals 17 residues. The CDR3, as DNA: TGTGCCAGCAGCCAAGGGAGGACCAGGGACAGGGGTAATGAGCAGTTCTTC. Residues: CASSQGRTRDRGNEQFF.

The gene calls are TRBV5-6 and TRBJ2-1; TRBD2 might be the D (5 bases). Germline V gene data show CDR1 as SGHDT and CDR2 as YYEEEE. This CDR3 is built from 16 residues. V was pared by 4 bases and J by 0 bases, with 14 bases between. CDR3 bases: TGTGCCAGCAGCCGCGGGCTGCCCAGCTCCTACAATGAGCAGTTCTTC. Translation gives CASSRGLPSSYNEQFF.

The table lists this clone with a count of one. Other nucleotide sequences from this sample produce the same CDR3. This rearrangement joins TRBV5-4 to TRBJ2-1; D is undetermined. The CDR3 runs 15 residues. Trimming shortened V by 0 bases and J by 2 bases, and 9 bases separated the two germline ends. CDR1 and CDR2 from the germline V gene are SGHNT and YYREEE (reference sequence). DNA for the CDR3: TGTGCCAGCAGCTTGGCACCAAGCGCCTACAATGAGCAGTTCTTC. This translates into CASSLAPSAYNEQFF. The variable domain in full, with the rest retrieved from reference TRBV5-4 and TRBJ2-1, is ETGVTQSPTHLIKTRGQQVTLRCSSQSGHNTVSWYQQALGQGPQFIFQYYREEENGRGNFPPRFSGLQFPNYSSELNVNALELDDSALYLCASSLAPSAYNEQFFGPGTRLTVL.

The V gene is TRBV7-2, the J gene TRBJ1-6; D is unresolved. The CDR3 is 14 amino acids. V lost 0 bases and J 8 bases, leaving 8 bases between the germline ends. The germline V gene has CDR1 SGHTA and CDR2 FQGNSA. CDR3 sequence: CASSLAQFDSPLHF. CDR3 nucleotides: TGTGCCAGCAGCTTAGCACAGTTTGATTCACCCCTCCACTTT.

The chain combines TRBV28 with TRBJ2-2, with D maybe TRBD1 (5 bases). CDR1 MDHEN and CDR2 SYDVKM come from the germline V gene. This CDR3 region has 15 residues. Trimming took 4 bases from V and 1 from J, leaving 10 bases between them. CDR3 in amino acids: CASSSARENTGELFF. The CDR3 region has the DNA TGTGCCAGCAGTTCGGCCAGGGAGAACACCGGGGAGCTGTTTTTT.

CDR3 sequence reads: CSASGQLGYTF. Written as DNA, the CDR3 is TGCAGTGCTAGTGGGCAGCTTGGCTACACCTTC. V gene TRBV20-1 combines with J gene TRBJ1-2; D is ambiguous. Trimming shortened V by 3 bases and J by 7 bases, and 9 bases separated the two germline ends. There are 11 residues in the CDR3. CDR1 DFQATT and CDR2 SNEGSKA come from the germline V gene (reference sequence).

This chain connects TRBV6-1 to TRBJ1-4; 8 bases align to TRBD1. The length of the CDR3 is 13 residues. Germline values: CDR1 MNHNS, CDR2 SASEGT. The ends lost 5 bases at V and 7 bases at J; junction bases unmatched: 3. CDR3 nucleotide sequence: TGTGCCAGCAGTCGTGACAGGGGTGAAAAACTGTTTTTT. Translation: CASSRDRGEKLFF.

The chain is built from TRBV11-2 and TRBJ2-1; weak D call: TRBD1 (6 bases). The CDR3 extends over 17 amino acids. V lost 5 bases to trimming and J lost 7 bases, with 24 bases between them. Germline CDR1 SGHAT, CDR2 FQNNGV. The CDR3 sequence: CASSRGVPRQVKNEQFF. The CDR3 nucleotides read TGTGCCAGCAGCCGAGGGGTTCCGAGACAGGTTAAGAATGAGCAGTTCTTC.

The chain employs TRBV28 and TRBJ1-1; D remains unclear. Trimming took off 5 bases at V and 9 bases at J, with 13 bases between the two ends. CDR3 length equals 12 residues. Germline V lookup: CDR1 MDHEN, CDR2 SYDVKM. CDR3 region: CASSLFGGKAFF. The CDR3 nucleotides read TGTGCCAGCAGTCTCTTTGGAGGAAAAGCTTTCTTT.

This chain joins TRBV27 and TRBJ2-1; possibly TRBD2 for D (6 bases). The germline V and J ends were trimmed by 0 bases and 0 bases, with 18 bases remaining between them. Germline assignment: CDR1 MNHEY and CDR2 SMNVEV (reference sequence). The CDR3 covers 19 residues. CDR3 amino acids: CASSLSPLIRGGSYNEQFF. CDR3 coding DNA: TGTGCCAGCAGTTTATCACCCCTCATAAGGGGAGGCTCCTACAATGAGCAGTTCTTC.

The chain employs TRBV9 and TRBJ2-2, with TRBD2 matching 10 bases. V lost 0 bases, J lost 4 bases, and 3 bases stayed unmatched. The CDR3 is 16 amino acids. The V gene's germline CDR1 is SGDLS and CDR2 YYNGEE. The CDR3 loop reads CASSVDGTSATGELFF. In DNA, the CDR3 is TGTGCCAGCAGCGTAGACGGGACTAGCGCCACCGGGGAGCTGTTTTTT.

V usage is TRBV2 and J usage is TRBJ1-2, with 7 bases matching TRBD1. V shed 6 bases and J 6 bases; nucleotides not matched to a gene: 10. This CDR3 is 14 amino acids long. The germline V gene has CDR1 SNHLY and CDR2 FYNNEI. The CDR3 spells CASSTRLTGNGYTF. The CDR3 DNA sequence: TGTGCCAGCAGCACCCGCCTGACAGGGAATGGCTACACCTTC.

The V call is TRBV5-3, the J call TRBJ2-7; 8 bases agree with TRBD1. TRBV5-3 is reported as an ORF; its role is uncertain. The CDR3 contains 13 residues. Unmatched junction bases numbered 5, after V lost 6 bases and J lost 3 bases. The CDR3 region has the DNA TGTGCCAGAACCAAAACAGGGGGCTACGAGCAGTACTTC. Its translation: CARTKTGGYEQYF.

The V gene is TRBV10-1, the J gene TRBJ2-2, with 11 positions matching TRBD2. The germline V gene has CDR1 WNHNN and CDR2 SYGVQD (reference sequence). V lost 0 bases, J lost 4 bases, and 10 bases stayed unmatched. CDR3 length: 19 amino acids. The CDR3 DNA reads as TGCGCCAGCAGTGAGTCATGGGGACTAGCGGCCGTGGGCACCGGGGAGCTGTTTTTT. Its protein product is CASSESWGLAAVGTGELFF.

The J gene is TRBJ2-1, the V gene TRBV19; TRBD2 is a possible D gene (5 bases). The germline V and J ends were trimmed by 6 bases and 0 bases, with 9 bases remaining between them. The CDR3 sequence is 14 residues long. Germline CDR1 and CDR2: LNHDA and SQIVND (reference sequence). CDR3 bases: TGTGCCAGTAGGAGGGAAAGCTCCTACAATGAGCAGTTCTTC. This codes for CASRRESSYNEQFF.

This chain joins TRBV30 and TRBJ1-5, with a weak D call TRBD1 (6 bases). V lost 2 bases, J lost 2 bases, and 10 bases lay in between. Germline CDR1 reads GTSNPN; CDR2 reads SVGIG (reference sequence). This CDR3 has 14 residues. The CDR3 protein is CAWSLQGGNQPQHF. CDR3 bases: TGTGCCTGGAGTCTACAGGGAGGCAATCAGCCCCAGCATTTT.

Written as DNA, the CDR3 is TGTGCCAGCAGTCCCCGGGGGGGCGAAGAGACCCAGTACTTC. Translated: CASSPRGGEETQYF. This chain joins TRBV6-4 and TRBJ2-5, with 8 bases fitting TRBD2. With 5 bases clipped from V and 3 bases from J, the junction kept 5 bases outside the gene matches. CDR1 and CDR2 from the germline V gene are MRHNA and SNTAGT. The CDR3 contains 14 residues.

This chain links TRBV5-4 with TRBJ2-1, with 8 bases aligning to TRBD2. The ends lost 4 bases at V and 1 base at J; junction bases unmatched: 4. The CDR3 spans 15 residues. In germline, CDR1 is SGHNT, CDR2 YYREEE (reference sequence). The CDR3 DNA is TGTGCCAGCAGCGTCGGGGGGGGTTCCTACAATGAGCAGTTCTTC. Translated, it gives CASSVGGGSYNEQFF.

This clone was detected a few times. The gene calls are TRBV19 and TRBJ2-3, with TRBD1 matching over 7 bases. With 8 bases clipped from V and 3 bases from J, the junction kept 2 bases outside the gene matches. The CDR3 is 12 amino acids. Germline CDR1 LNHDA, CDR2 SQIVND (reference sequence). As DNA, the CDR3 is TGTGCCAGTCGACAGGGTACAGATACGCAGTATTTT. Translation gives CASRQGTDTQYF.

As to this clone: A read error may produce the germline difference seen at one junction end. CDR3 loop: CASSLGQGSTYEQYF. The CDR3, as DNA: TGTGCTAGCAGCTTGGGACAGGGGTCTACCTACGAGCAGTACTTC. The chain joins TRBV7-7 to TRBJ2-7; TRBD1 matches 10 bases. The V gene's germline CDR1 is SSHAT and CDR2 FNYEAQ (reference sequence). This CDR3 has 15 residues.

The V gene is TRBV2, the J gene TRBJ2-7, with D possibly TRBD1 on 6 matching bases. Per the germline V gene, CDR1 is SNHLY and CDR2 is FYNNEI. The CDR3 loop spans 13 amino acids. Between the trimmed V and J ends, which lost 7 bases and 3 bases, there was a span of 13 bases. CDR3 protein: CASTVARGYEQYF. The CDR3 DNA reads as TGTGCCAGCACCGTAGCCAGGGGCTACGAGCAGTACTTC.

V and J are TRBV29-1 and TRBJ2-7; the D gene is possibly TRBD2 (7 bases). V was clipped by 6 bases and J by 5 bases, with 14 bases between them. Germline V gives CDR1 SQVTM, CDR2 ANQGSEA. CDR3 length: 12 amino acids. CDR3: CSVARGAHEQYF. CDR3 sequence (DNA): TGCAGCGTCGCTCGGGGGGCGCACGAGCAGTACTTC.

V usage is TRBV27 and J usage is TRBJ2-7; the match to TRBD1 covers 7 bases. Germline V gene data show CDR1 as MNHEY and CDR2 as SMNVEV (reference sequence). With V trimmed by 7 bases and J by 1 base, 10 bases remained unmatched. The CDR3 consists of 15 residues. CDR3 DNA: TGTGCCAGCAAGGCGGACAGGTTCCTATCCTACGAGCAGTACTTC. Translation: CASKADRFLSYEQYF.

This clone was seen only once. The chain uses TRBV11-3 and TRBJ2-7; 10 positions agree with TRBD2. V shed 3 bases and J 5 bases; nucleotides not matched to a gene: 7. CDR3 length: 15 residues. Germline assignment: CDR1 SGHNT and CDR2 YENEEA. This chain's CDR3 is CASSLGPSGRNEQYF. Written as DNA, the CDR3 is TGTGCCAGCAGCTTGGGGCCTAGCGGGAGAAACGAGCAGTACTTC.